This TCR beta chain emerged from a study of identical twins. General observations from the study: Researchers reported excess low generation probability among twin-shared out-of-frame alpha sequences.

A universal primer site was added by template switching, and unique molecular identifiers were carried by the cDNA. In TCRdb, the 5' RACE reads were re-called with MiXCR into one record per CDR3 protein. The profile shows 400,000 to 650,000 distinct CDR3 sequences, under 25% of them singletons. Per the germline V gene, CDR1 is SGHTA and CDR2 is FQGNSA. V lost 2 bases and J lost 0, with 15 bases in between. The CDR3 runs to 17 residues. Points on this clonotype: What it recognizes is unknown.

These sequences were also reported in another study, on T cells expressing NK-cell markers.

This TCR was sampled from a woman under 30 in good health. The chain links TRBV7-2 to TRBJ2-3; tentatively, D is TRBD1 (5 bases). The sequencing sample was made of CD4+ T cells sorted from blood. The CDR3 sequence is CASSLRGRSSSTDTQYF. CDR3 sequence (DNA): TGTGCCAGCAGCTTAAGGGGCAGAAGTTCTAGCACAGATACGCAGTATTTT.